What follows are 8 T cell receptor beta chains derived from one specimen sequenced in a study of Graves' ophthalmopathy and Graves' hyperthyroidism. Scientists amplified the TCR beta CDR3 regions from RNA transcripts. A first-round RT-PCR used HTBI primers, followed by a second-round multiplex PCR. TCRdb fed the multiplex PCR reads into MiXCR, producing one record per CDR3 protein. The table lists 300,000 to 350,000 distinct CDR3 sequences, around a sixth of them singletons, with roughly an eighth in the top ten. The sequenced material came from peripheral blood. The source is an adult man with Graves' ophthalmopathy.

The chain is built from TRBV6-5 and TRBJ2-7, with D hard to call. The CDR3 runs to 14 residues. Looked up from germline, CDR1 is MNHEY and CDR2 is SVGAGI. V was shortened by 2 bases and J by 3 bases, with 11 bases between the two germline ends. This CDR3 reads CASSYRGGDYEQYF. The DNA for the CDR3 is TGTGCCAGCAGTTACCGAGGCGGAGACTACGAGCAGTACTTC.

This clonotype was counted at least ten times. The chain joins TRBV5-4 to TRBJ2-3; D uncertain. V lost 0 bases, J lost 6 bases, and 8 bases lay in between. This CDR3 contains 13 residues. Germline loops: CDR1 SGHNT, CDR2 YYREEE (reference sequence). In nucleotides, the CDR3 is TGTGCCAGCAGCTTGGACCTGTGGGATACGCAGTATTTT. Protein sequence: CASSLDLWDTQYF.

There are many counts of this clonotype. This chain joins TRBV7-2 and TRBJ1-1, with 8 bases aligning to TRBD1. The CDR3 loop spans 13 amino acids. The junction had 9 bases not matched to a gene; V was cut back by 5 bases and J by 10 bases. CDR1 SGHTA and CDR2 FQGNSA come from the germline V gene. The CDR3 DNA reads TGTGCCAGCAGCCCCCTGACAGGGGTTGTAGCTTTCTTT. Its translation is CASSPLTGVVAFF.

This clonotype came up many times. The J gene is TRBJ2-5, the V gene TRBV30; D uncertain. Germline-derived CDR1 and CDR2 are GTSNPN and SVGIG (reference sequence). V lost 3 bases, J lost 5 bases, and 13 bases lay in between. CDR3 size: 13 residues. CDR3 in DNA: TGTGCCTGGAGCTTGTTCCGTAGGGAGACCCAGTACTTC. It codes for CAWSLFRRETQYF.

This clonotype was picked up many times. The genes are TRBV6-2 or TRBV6-3 and TRBJ2-6, with D possibly being TRBD1 (5 bases). The CDR3 has 15 residues. V was trimmed by 0 bases and J by 4 bases, leaving 7 bases between them. The germline V gene encodes CDR1 MNHEY and CDR2 SVGEGT. CDR3 coding DNA: TGTGCCAGCAGTTACTCAGGGGCCGGGGCCAACGTCCTGACTTTC. Protein: CASSYSGAGANVLTF.

This clonotype was observed a handful of times. V usage is TRBV7-2 and J usage is TRBJ1-6; 10 positions match TRBD1. This CDR3 is 16 amino acids long. Looked up from germline, CDR1 is SGHTA and CDR2 is FQGNSA. The V segment lost 5 bases and the J segment 8 bases; nucleotides outside the gene matches: 9. This CDR3 is CASSPRRQGADSPLHF. CDR3 nucleotides: TGTGCCAGCAGCCCCCGCCGACAGGGGGCCGATTCACCCCTCCACTTT.

This clonotype appeared many times. The chain joins TRBV6-1 to TRBJ2-2; D is uncertain. Germline CDR1 reads MNHNS; CDR2 reads SASEGT. Trimming cost V 6 bases and J 1 base, with 9 bases left between them. This CDR3 contains 14 residues. CDR3 in DNA: TGTGCCAGCAGGCTGGTTGGGAACACCGGGGAGCTGTTTTTT. This encodes CASRLVGNTGELFF.

This clonotype has ten or more counts. This chain connects TRBV18 to TRBJ1-6; 7 bases align to TRBD1. The V segment lost 5 bases and the J segment 7 bases; nucleotides outside the gene matches: 5. This CDR3 spans 14 amino acids. The V gene's germline CDR1 is KGHSH and CDR2 LQKENI. The CDR3 loop reads CASSAGTVNSPLHF. The CDR3 nucleotides are TGTGCCAGCTCAGCCGGGACAGTAAATTCACCCCTCCACTTT. Based on the CDR3 plus reference TRBV18 and TRBJ1-6, the full variable domain is NAGVMQNPRHLVRRRGQEARLRCSPMKGHSHVYWYRQLPEEGLKFMVYLQKENIIDESGMPKERFSAEFPKEGPSILRIQQVVRGDSAAYFCASSAGTVNSPLHFGNGTRLTVT.